The rows below give T cell receptor beta chains drawn from one sample of a study of cytomegalovirus exposure and HLA in healthy donors. Data came from immunoSEQ multiplex PCR; TCRdb stores just in-frame clones and leaves some out. The data contain more than 85,000 clones, over 65% of them singletons. Material: PBMCs. The receptors were gathered from a young man in good health and CMV-seropositive. Both conserved end residues are part of each CDR3. Each record gives: V gene, J gene, CDR3 protein.

v_gene: TRBV5-8
j_gene: TRBJ1-2
CDR3aa: CASSPPGGGYTF

v_gene: TRBV5-4
j_gene: TRBJ2-2
CDR3aa: CASSLAGTSRGTGELFF

v_gene: TRBV7-9
j_gene: TRBJ2-7
CDR3aa: CASSLLVSRAGEQYF

v_gene: TRBV5-6
j_gene: TRBJ1-1
CDR3aa: CASSLEGEGNTEAFF

v_gene: TRBV7-9
j_gene: TRBJ2-1
CDR3aa: CASSSSGGSNEQFF

v_gene: TRBV9
j_gene: TRBJ1-4
CDR3aa: CASSVDAGGGTNEKLFF

v_gene: TRBV7-2
j_gene: TRBJ1-5
CDR3aa: CASSMRDGYQPQHF

v_gene: TRBV18
j_gene: TRBJ1-2
CDR3aa: CASSPQGDNYGYTF

v_gene: TRBV1
j_gene: TRBJ2-7
CDR3aa: CTSSQGIRVVYEQYF

v_gene: TRBV7-2
j_gene: TRBJ2-5
CDR3aa: CASSLGSGGHVETQYF

v_gene: TRBV4-2
j_gene: TRBJ1-4
CDR3aa: CASSRTGGNEKLFF

v_gene: TRBV7-9
j_gene: TRBJ1-4
CDR3aa: CASSLADRGPYNEKLFF

v_gene: TRBV5-1
j_gene: TRBJ2-7
CDR3aa: CASSSPGQIYEQYF

v_gene: TRBV28
j_gene: TRBJ1-5
CDR3aa: CASRLSDRGGNQPQHF

v_gene: TRBV7-8
j_gene: TRBJ1-3
CDR3aa: CASSSDRTGVGNTIYF